This T cell receptor beta chain was documented in a study of T cells of healthy individuals. One entry per CDR3 protein results from TCRdb running MiXCR on the 5' RACE reads. The top ten hold roughly 6.1% of the sample, which has 100,000 or so distinct CDR3 sequences, approximately 15% seen once. The CDR3 consists of 15 residues. Between the trimmed V and J ends, which lost 2 bases and 4 bases, there was a span of 15 bases. The germline V gene has CDR1 MDHEN and CDR2 SYDVKM. This clonotype came up a few times. The J gene is TRBJ2-7, the V gene TRBV28; D perhaps matches TRBD1 (7 bases). The clonotype comes from a human donor in good health. This CDR3 is CASSLDVQGGYEQYF. Here the CDR3 DNA reads TGTGCCAGCAGTTTAGATGTTCAGGGGGGTTACGAGCAGTACTTC.